These 8 T cell receptor beta chains were all obtained from the same sample, sequenced in a study of CD8 T cells in Susac syndrome. About 0.45 to 1 ug RNA was reverse transcribed with random hexamers. From the immunoSEQ multiplex PCR reads, TCRdb called clonotypes with MiXCR, one entry per CDR3 protein. The sample consists of around 110,000 distinct CDR3 sequences, roughly 95% of them appearing once. Source material: CD4+ T cells from PBMCs. Receptors were obtained from a human donor with Susac syndrome.

The CDR3 DNA is TGCAGTGCTAGAGACTTGGGGACAGGCTCCTACGAGCAGTACTTC. Translating gives CSARDLGTGSYEQYF. The chain uses TRBV20-1 and TRBJ2-7; 8 bases are a match to TRBD1. The CDR3 has 15 amino acids. The germline V gene encodes CDR1 DFQATT and CDR2 SNEGSKA (reference sequence). Germline trimming cut 0 bases from V and 0 bases from J; bases unmatched to any gene: 4.

This sequence joins TRBV5-5 and TRBJ2-3; D unresolved. The germline V gene encodes CDR1 SGHKS and CDR2 YYEKEE (reference sequence). CDR3 length equals 15 residues. Between the trimmed V and J ends, which lost 0 bases and 0 bases, there was a span of 8 bases. CDR3 sequence (DNA): TGTGCCAGCAGCTTGGATCTCCGTAGCACAGATACGCAGTATTTT. Amino acid sequence: CASSLDLRSTDTQYF.

In its sample, this clonotype was seen once. The genes are TRBV7-8 and TRBJ1-5; unclear D gene. Germline CDR1 reads SGHVS; CDR2 reads FQNEAQ. The CDR3 is 13 amino acids. V lost 5 bases and J 8 bases, leaving 13 bases between the germline ends. The CDR3: CASSRTHREPQHF. CDR3 DNA: TGTGCCAGCAGCCGAACCCACCGGGAGCCCCAGCATTTT. Full variable domain (remainder filled in from reference TRBV7-8 and TRBJ1-5): GAGVSQSPRYKVAKRGQDVALRCDPISGHVSLFWYQQALGQGPEFLTYFQNEAQLDKSGLPSDRFFAERPEGSVSTLKIQRTQQEDSAVYLCASSRTHREPQHFGDGTRLSIL.

The rearrangement uses TRBV7-3 and TRBJ2-3; D possibly uses TRBD1 or TRBD2 (5 bases each). Trimming stripped 6 bases from V and 3 bases from J, with 19 bases between. In germline, CDR1 is SGHTA, CDR2 FQGTGA. This CDR3 is built from 16 residues. CDR3 nucleotide sequence: TGTGCCAGCAGAGGATGGCTAGCTGGGACGACAGATACGCAGTATTTT. This translates into CASRGWLAGTTDTQYF.

This chain links TRBV20-1 with TRBJ2-5; 9 bases are shared with TRBD2. The CDR3 sequence is 15 residues long. The ends lost 5 bases at V and 4 bases at J; junction bases unmatched: 11. Germline CDR1 reads DFQATT; CDR2 reads SNEGSKA (reference sequence). The CDR3 sequence: CSARMTSGRGETQYF. The CDR3 DNA sequence: TGCAGTGCTCGAATGACTAGCGGTAGGGGAGAGACCCAGTACTTC.

The rearrangement uses TRBV30 and TRBJ2-6; possibly TRBD1 for D (6 bases). The germline V gene has CDR1 GTSNPN and CDR2 SVGIG (reference sequence). This CDR3 region has 13 residues. V was pared by 5 bases and J by 4 bases, with 9 bases between. The CDR3 region is CAWDRSGANVLTF. CDR3 nucleotides: TGTGCCTGGGACAGGTCCGGGGCCAACGTCCTGACTTTC.

The chain links TRBV20-1 to TRBJ2-1; D is possibly TRBD2 (6 bases). In germline, CDR1 is DFQATT, CDR2 SNEGSKA (reference sequence). V was trimmed by 4 bases and J by 0 bases, leaving 7 bases between them. The CDR3 extends over 13 amino acids. As DNA, the CDR3 is TGCAGTGCTACTAGCGACTCCTACAATGAGCAGTTCTTC. Translating it yields CSATSDSYNEQFF.

The rearrangement links TRBV20-1 to TRBJ1-2; TRBD1 agrees at 9 bases. Germline CDR1 reads DFQATT; CDR2 reads SNEGSKA (reference sequence). The CDR3 has 16 residues. The J segment lost 7 bases and the V segment lost 6 bases, leaving 18 bases of the junction unmatched. The CDR3 here is CSATSLVTGGLVGYTF. DNA of the CDR3: TGCAGTGCAACCTCCCTCGTCACAGGGGGCCTTGTTGGCTACACCTTC.